This T cell receptor beta chain is drawn from a study of blood T cell repertoires in COVID-19. The wider study: Spain, Italy and the United States supplied samples that represented acute and convalescent COVID-19. PBMCs, B-cell-depleted T cells, or T cells were the source of the cDNA or gDNA that made up the material.

Original handling: Estimated nucleated cell counts came from reference gene primer amplification. Sequenced by immunoSEQ multiplex PCR; TCRdb stores in-frame clones only, minus some. That table is the source of V, J and clone size, and D and trimming were worked out from the DNA. The table shows about 160,000 clones, with about 85% occurring only once. V was shortened by 1 base and J by 5 bases, with 7 bases between the two germline ends. Germline lookup yields CDR1 SGHVS and CDR2 FQNEAQ. The CDR3 covers 13 residues. The sequenced sample consisted of peripheral blood. The sequence was obtained from a man in his forties or fifties with acute or convalescent COVID-19. The rearrangement links TRBV7-8 to TRBJ2-3; D is uncertain. CDR3 in amino acids: CASSLDLGDTQYF. The CDR3 DNA reads TGTGCCAGCAGCTTAGATCTAGGAGATACGCAGTATTTT. Full variable domain (outside the CDR3, taken from reference TRBV7-8 and TRBJ2-3): GAGVSQSPRYKVAKRGQDVALRCDPISGHVSLFWYQQALGQGPEFLTYFQNEAQLDKSGLPSDRFFAERPEGSVSTLKIQRTQQEDSAVYLCASSLDLGDTQYFGPGTRLTVL.